The source of this TCR beta chain is a study of cytomegalovirus exposure and HLA in healthy donors (dated by TCRdb to about 2017). Regarding the study in general: The 500 to 800 repertoires of the first cohort and the roughly 120 validation repertoires were produced on the same platform, according to a later analysis. The study aimed to test whether cataloging public T cell receptors could reveal signatures of past pathogen exposure. The study combined high-throughput TCR immunosequencing, statistical association of individual TCRs with disease status, and machine learning to predict cytomegalovirus infection status. In addition to the first cohort of 666 subjects, a separate validation cohort of 130 or so different subjects was used. General study outcomes and caveats: A few of the identified cytomegalovirus-associated TCR beta chains were confirmed in vitro to be specific for cytomegalovirus antigens. A total of fewer than 200 TCR beta chains were listed by the study as associated with cytomegalovirus. In both the original and validation cohorts, the classifier was reported to diagnose cytomegalovirus status with high specificity and sensitivity. All 130 or so repertoires were used to score co-occurrence in the validation cohort in a later analysis, because that analysis had no HLA typing for the cohort. The authors suggested that the approach could potentially be extended to other disease states and immunological phenotypes. Across donors, most TCR sequences were observed very rarely, whereas some public TCRs were present in many individuals. Subsequent analysis determined that TCRs grouped into clusters in the first cohort also showed a tendency toward co-occurrence across the roughly 120 validation repertoires, and approximately 94% of cluster scores exceeded 0.

Donors formed part of the validation cohort, which comprised some 120 subjects and was distinct from the first cohort of over 500 subjects. The library came from the immunoSEQ multiplex PCR assay. Per the authors' processing: To diagnose cytomegalovirus status from the catalog of TCR beta chain sequences, a statistical classification framework was built. TCRdb re-hosts the immuneACCESS table, in-frame sequences only. Its copies lack some clones; in the studies checked, an unresolved V gene accounts for under half of them, and the cause for the rest is not known. V and J calls and clone size are given by that table; D and trimming were obtained from the DNA. This sample gives fewer than 250,000 clones in total; approximately 87% of them show up just once. About 2.5% of the sample is in the top ten clones. Trimming removed 2 bases from V and 4 bases from J, leaving 15 bases between the germline ends. The CDR3 holds 15 amino acids from the cysteine to the phenylalanine. The only DNA kept is the CDR3, 45 bases in frame from the first base. CDR1 is given as SGHRS and CDR2 as YFSETQ, both from the germline V gene.

As for this clone: The antigen this receptor binds is unknown. There are no base qualities to consult, and no much larger clone falls within one base.

The V gene is TRBV5-1 and the J gene is TRBJ2-5, with the D gene not confidently named. Input material: PBMCs. The source is a man aged 18-30 years in good health and CMV-seronegative. CDR3 loop: CASSLLAVLRETQYF. The sequenced DNA is TGCGCCAGCAGCTTACTGGCGGTGCTACGAGAGACCCAGTACTTC.